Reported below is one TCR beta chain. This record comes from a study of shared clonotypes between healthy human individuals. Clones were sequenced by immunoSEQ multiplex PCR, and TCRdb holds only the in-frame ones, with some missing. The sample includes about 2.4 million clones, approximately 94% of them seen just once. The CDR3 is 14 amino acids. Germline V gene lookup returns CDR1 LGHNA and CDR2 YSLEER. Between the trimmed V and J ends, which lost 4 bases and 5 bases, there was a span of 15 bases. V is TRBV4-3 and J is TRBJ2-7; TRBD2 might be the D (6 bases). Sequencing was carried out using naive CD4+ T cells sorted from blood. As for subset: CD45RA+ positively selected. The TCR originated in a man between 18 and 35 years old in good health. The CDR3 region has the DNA TGCGCCAGCAGCCCACTAGCCGCCTCACACGAGCAGTACTTC. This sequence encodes CASSPLAASHEQYF.